This is a list of T cell receptor beta chains from one sample in a study of cytomegalovirus exposure and HLA in healthy donors. Assay used: immunoSEQ multiplex PCR; TCRdb lists only in-frame clones, some missing. This sample has about 310,000 clones, with 88% found just once. The sequencing input was PBMCs. The receptors shown here come from a man aged 25 to 40 in good health and CMV-seronegative. The CDR3 runs from the conserved cysteine through the conserved F or W. The D gene is left open where the match is weak.

CDR3 length: 16; J gene: TRBJ2-5; V gene: TRBV25-1; D gene: TRBD1; CDR3 DNA: TGTGCCAGCAGAGCCGGGACAGGGACGGGCTCGGGGACCCAGTACTTC; CDR3 protein: CASRAGTGTGSGTQYF
CDR3 length: 15; J gene: TRBJ2-6; V gene: TRBV27; D gene: .; CDR3 DNA: TGTGCCAGCAGACCACAGGGTTACGGGGCCAACGTCCTGACTTTC; CDR3 protein: CASRPQGYGANVLTF
CDR3 length: 14; J gene: TRBJ1-1; V gene: TRBV5-1; D gene: TRBD1; CDR3 DNA: TGCGCCAGCAGCCTTCAGGGGGCTGGGACTGAAGCTTTCTTT; CDR3 protein: CASSLQGAGTEAFF
CDR3 length: 21; J gene: TRBJ2-7; V gene: TRBV5-1; D gene: TRBD1; CDR3 DNA: TGCGCCAGCAGCCTGGGGGGCGCACCCGGGACAGGGATATCGGGCTCCTACGAGCAGTACTTC; CDR3 protein: CASSLGGAPGTGISGSYEQYF
CDR3 length: 14; J gene: TRBJ1-2; V gene: TRBV19; D gene: TRBD1; CDR3 DNA: TGTGCCAGTAGAAAGGACAGGCCTAACTATGGCTACACCTTC; CDR3 protein: CASRKDRPNYGYTF
CDR3 length: 13; J gene: TRBJ1-4; V gene: TRBV10-3; D gene: .; CDR3 DNA: TGTGCCATCAGTGCTGCAACTAATGAAAAACTGTTTTTT; CDR3 protein: CAISAATNEKLFF
CDR3 length: 14; J gene: TRBJ2-7; V gene: TRBV25-1; D gene: .; CDR3 DNA: TGTGCCAGCAGTGCGGACAGAGCTACCTACGAGCAGTACTTC; CDR3 protein: CASSADRATYEQYF
CDR3 length: 19; J gene: TRBJ2-3; V gene: TRBV4-1; D gene: TRBD2; CDR3 DNA: TGCGCCAGCAGCCAAGGGTGGGCTAGCGGAGCTACTAGCACAGATACGCAGTATTTT; CDR3 protein: CASSQGWASGATSTDTQYF
CDR3 length: 16; J gene: TRBJ2-2; V gene: TRBV18; D gene: TRBD1; CDR3 DNA: TGTGCCAGCTCACCTCGGGACAGGGGGAACACCGGGGAGCTGTTTTTT; CDR3 protein: CASSPRDRGNTGELFF
CDR3 length: 11; J gene: TRBJ2-7; V gene: TRBV6-1; D gene: .; CDR3 DNA: TGTGCCAGCAGTTACCAGTACGAGCAGTACTTC; CDR3 protein: CASSYQYEQYF
CDR3 length: 14; J gene: TRBJ1-1; V gene: TRBV10-3; D gene: TRBD1; CDR3 DNA: TGTGCCATCAGCGGGACAGGGGGTTCCACTGAAGCTTTCTTT; CDR3 protein: CAISGTGGSTEAFF
CDR3 length: 14; J gene: TRBJ2-5; V gene: TRBV15; D gene: .; CDR3 DNA: TGTGCCACCAGCAGAGATCTAGGGGCAGGGACCCAGTACTTC; CDR3 protein: CATSRDLGAGTQYF
CDR3 length: 13; J gene: TRBJ1-1; V gene: TRBV6-5; D gene: .; CDR3 DNA: TGTGCCAGCAGTCAGACAGCCTACACTGAAGCTTTCTTT; CDR3 protein: CASSQTAYTEAFF
CDR3 length: 13; J gene: TRBJ2-7; V gene: TRBV11-2; D gene: TRBD1; CDR3 DNA: TGTGCCAGCAGCTTGACAGGGGTCGACGAGCAGTACTTC; CDR3 protein: CASSLTGVDEQYF
CDR3 length: 11; J gene: TRBJ1-1; V gene: TRBV20-1; D gene: .; CDR3 DNA: TGCAGTGCGGGGCGGGGCTCTGAAGCTTTCTTT; CDR3 protein: CSAGRGSEAFF
CDR3 length: 15; J gene: TRBJ1-3; V gene: TRBV14; D gene: .; CDR3 DNA: TGTGCCAGCAGCCTAGGACAGCTAAGTAGAAACACCATATATTTT; CDR3 protein: CASSLGQLSRNTIYF
CDR3 length: 13; J gene: TRBJ1-1; V gene: TRBV7-2; D gene: .; CDR3 DNA: TGTGCCAGCAGCCCGGGATTGAGGACTGAAGCTTTCTTT; CDR3 protein: CASSPGLRTEAFF